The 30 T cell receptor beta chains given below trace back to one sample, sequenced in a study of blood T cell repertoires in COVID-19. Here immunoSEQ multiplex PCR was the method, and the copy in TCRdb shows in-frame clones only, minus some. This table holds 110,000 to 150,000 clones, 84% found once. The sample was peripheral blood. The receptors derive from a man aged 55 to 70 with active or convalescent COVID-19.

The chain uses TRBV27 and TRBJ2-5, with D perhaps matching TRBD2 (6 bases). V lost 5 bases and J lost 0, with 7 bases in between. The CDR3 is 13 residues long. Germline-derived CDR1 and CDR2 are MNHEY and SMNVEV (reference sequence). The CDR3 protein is CASSRDYQETQYF. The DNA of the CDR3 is TGTGCCAGCAGTCGGGACTACCAAGAGACCCAGTACTTC.

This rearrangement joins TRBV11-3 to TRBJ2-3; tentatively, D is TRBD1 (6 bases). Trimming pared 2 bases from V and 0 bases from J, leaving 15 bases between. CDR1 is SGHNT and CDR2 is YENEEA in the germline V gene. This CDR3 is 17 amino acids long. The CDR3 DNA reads TGTGCCAGCAGCTTAAGGGTGCAGGGGCCAAGCACAGATACGCAGTATTTT. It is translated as CASSLRVQGPSTDTQYF.

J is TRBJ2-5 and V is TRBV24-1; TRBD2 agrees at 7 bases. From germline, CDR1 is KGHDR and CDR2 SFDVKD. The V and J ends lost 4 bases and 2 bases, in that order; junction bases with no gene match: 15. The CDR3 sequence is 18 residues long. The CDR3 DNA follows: TGTGCCACCAGTGACCGCCGAAGGGCGGGAGTATTACAAGAGACCCAGTACTTC. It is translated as CATSDRRRAGVLQETQYF.

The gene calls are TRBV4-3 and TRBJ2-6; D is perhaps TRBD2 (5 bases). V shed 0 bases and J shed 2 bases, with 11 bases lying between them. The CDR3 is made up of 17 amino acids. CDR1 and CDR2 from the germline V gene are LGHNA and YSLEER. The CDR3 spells CASSQDSGGPGANVLTF. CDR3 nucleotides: TGCGCCAGCAGCCAAGATAGTGGAGGCCCTGGGGCCAACGTCCTGACTTTC.

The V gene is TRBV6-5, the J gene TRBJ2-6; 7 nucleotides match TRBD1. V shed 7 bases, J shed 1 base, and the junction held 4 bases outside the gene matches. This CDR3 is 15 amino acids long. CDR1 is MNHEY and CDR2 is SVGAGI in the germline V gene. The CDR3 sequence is CASKLQGSGANVLTF. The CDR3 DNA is TGTGCCAGCAAGCTACAGGGGTCTGGGGCCAACGTCCTGACTTTC.

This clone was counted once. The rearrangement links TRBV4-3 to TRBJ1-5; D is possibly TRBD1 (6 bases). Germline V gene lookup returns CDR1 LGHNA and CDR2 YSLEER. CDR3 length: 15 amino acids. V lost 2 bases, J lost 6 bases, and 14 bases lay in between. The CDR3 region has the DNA TGCGCCAGCAGCCAAAACAGGGAGCGGGGTCAGCCCCAGCATTTT. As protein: CASSQNRERGQPQHF.

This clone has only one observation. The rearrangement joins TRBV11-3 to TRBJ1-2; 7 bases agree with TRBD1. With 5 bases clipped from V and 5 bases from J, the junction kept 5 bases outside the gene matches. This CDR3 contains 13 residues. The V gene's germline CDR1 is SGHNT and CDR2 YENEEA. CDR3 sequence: CASSLQGKYGYTF. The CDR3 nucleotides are TGTGCCAGCAGCCTACAGGGGAAATATGGCTACACCTTC.

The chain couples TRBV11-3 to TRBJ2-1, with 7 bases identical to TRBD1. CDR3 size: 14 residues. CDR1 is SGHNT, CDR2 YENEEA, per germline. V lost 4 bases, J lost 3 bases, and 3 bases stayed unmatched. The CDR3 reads CASSSWDSYNEQFF. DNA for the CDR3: TGTGCCAGCAGCTCCTGGGACAGCTACAATGAGCAGTTCTTC.

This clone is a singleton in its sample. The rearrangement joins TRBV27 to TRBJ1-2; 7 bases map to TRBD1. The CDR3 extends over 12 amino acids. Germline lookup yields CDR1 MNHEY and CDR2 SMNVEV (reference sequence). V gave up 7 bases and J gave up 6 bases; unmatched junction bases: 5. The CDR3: CASTGGSNGYTF. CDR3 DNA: TGTGCCAGCACAGGGGGATCAAATGGCTACACCTTC.

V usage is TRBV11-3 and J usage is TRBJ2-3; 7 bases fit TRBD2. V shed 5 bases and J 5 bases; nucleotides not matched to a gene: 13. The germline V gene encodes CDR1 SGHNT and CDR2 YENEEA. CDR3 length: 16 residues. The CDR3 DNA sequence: TGTGCCAGCAGCCCCCGGGACTACCCGTTATTAGATACGCAGTATTTT. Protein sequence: CASSPRDYPLLDTQYF.

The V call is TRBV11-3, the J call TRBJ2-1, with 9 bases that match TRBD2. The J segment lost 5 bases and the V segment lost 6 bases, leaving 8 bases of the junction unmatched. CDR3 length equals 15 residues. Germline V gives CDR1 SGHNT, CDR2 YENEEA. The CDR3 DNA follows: TGTGCCAGCAGTGGACTAGCGCCCCGACACAATGAGCAGTTCTTC. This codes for CASSGLAPRHNEQFF. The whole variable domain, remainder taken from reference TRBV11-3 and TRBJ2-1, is EAGVVQSPRYKIIEKKQPVAFWCNPISGHNTLYWYLQNLGQGPELLIRYENEEAVDDSQLPKDRFSAERLKGVDSTLKIQPAELGDSAVYLCASSGLAPRHNEQFFGPGTRLTVL.

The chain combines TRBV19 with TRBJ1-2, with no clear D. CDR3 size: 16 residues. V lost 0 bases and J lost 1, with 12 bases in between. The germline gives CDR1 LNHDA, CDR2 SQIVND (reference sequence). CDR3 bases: TGTGCCAGTAGTATAGATACGAGTCGGTATAACTATGGCTACACCTTC. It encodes CASSIDTSRYNYGYTF.

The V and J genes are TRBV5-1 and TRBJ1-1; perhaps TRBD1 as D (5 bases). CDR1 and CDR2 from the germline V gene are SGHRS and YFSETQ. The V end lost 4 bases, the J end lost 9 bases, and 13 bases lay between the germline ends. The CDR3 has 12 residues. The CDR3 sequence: CASSPRQGQAFF. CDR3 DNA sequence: TGCGCCAGCAGCCCCAGGCAGGGCCAAGCTTTCTTT.

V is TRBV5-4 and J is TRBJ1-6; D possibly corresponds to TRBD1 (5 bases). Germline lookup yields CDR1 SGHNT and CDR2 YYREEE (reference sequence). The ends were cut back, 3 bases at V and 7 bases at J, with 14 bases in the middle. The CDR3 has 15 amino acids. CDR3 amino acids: CASSSFQGTNSPLHF. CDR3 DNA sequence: TGTGCCAGCAGCTCCTTTCAGGGAACGAATTCACCCCTCCACTTT.

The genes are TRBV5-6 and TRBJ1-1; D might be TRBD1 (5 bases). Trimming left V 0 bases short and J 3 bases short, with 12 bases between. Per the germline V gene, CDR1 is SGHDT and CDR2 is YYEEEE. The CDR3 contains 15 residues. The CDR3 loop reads CASSLDQGRDTEAFF. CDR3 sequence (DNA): TGTGCCAGCAGCTTGGATCAGGGAAGGGACACTGAAGCTTTCTTT.

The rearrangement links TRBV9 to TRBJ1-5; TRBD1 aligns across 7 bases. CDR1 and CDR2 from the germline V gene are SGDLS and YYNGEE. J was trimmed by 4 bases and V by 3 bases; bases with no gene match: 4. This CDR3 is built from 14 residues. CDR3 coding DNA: TGTGCCAGCAGCGCCGGGACAGTGAATCAGCCCCAGCATTTT. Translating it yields CASSAGTVNQPQHF.

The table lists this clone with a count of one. The CDR3: CASSIGGQGWDEQFF. The CDR3 DNA sequence: TGTGCCAGTAGTATCGGAGGACAGGGGTGGGATGAGCAGTTCTTC. The chain joins TRBV19 to TRBJ2-1, with TRBD1 matching 9 bases. CDR3 length: 15 amino acids. Trimming cost V 3 bases and J 8 bases; bases outside gene matches: 8. The germline gives CDR1 LNHDA, CDR2 SQIVND (reference sequence).

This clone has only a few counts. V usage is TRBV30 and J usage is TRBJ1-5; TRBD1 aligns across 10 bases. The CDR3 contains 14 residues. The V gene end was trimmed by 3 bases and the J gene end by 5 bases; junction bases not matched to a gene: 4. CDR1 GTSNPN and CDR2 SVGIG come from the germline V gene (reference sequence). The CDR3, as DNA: TGTGCCTGGAGCGCCGGACAGGGGGATCAGCCCCAGCATTTT. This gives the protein CAWSAGQGDQPQHF.

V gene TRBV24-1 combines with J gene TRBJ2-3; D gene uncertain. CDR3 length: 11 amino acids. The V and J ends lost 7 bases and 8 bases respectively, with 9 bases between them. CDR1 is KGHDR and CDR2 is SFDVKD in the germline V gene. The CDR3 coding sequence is TGTGCCACCAGGGAGCATGGTACGCAGTATTTT. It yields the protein CATREHGTQYF.

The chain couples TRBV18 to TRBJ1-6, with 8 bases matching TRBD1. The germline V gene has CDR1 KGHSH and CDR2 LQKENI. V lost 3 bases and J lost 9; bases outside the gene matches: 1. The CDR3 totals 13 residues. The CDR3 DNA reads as TGTGCCAGCTCACCGGACAGGGTTTCACCCCTCCACTTT. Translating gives CASSPDRVSPLHF.

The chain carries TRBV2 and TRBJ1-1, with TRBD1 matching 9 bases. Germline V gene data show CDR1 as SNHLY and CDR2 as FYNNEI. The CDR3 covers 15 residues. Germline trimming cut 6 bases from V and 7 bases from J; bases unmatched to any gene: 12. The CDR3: CASRPLTGGDGEAFF. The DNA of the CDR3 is TGTGCCAGCAGACCCTTAACAGGGGGCGATGGTGAAGCTTTCTTT.

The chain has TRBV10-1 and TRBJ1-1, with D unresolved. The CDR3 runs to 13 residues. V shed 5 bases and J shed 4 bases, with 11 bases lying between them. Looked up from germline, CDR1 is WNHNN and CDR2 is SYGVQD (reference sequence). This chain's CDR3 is CASSPGISTEAFF. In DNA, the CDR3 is TGCGCCAGCAGTCCAGGAATATCCACTGAAGCTTTCTTT.

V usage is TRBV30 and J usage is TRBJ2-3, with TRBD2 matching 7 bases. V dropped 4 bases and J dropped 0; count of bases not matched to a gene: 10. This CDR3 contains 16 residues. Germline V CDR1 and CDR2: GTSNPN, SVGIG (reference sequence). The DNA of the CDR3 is TGTGCCTGGACTATAGGGCTAGCGGAGAGCACAGATACGCAGTATTTT. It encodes CAWTIGLAESTDTQYF.

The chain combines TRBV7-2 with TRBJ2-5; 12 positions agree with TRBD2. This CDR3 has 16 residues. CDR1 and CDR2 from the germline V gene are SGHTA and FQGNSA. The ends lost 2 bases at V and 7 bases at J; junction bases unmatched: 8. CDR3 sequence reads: CASSLRRLAGVGTQYF. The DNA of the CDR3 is TGTGCCAGCAGCTTACGGAGACTAGCGGGGGTTGGGACCCAGTACTTC.

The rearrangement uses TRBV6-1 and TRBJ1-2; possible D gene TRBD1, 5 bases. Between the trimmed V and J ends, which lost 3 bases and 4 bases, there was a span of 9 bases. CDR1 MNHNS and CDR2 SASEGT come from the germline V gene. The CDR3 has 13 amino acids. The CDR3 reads CASSEGLLYGYTF. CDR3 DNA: TGTGCCAGCAGTGAGGGGCTCCTCTATGGCTACACCTTC.

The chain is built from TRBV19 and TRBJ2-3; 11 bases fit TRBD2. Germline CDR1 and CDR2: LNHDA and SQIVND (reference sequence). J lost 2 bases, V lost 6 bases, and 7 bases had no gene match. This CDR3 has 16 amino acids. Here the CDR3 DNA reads TGTGCCAGTAGCAGTGCTAGCGGGGGGATCACAGATACGCAGTATTTT. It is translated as CASSSASGGITDTQYF. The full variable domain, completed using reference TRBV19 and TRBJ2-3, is DGGITQSPKYLFRKEGQNVTLSCEQNLNHDAMYWYRQDPGQGLRLIYYSQIVNDFQKGDIAEGYSVSREKKESFPLTVTSAQKNPTAFYLCASSSASGGITDTQYFGPGTRLTVL.

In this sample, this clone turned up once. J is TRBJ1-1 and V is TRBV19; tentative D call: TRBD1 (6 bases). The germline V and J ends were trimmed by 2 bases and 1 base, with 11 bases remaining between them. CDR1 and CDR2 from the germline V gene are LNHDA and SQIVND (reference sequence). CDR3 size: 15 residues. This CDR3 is CASSIMTGGNTEAFF. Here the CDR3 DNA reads TGTGCCAGTAGTATAATGACAGGCGGGAACACTGAAGCTTTCTTT.

This CDR3 reads CASSHGMDSYEQYV. In DNA form, the CDR3 reads TGTGCCAGCTCCCACGGGATGGACAGCTACGAGCAGTACGTC. This chain uses TRBV18 with TRBJ2-7, with D possibly TRBD1 on 6 matching bases. V lost 6 bases and J lost 3, with 15 bases in between. The CDR3 is 14 residues long. In germline, CDR1 is KGHSH, CDR2 LQKENI.

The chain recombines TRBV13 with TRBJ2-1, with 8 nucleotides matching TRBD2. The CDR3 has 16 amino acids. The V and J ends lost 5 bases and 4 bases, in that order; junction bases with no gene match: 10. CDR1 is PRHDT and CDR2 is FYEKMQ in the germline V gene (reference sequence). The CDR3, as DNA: TGTGCCAGCAGCCTCCGGGAGGGAGTAAGTTACAATGAGCAGTTCTTC. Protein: CASSLREGVSYNEQFF.

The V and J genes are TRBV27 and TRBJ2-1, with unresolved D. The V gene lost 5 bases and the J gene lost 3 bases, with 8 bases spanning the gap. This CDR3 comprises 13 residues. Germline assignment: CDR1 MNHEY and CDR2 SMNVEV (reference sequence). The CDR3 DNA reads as TGTGCCAGCAGTCCTCCCGGCTACAATGAGCAGTTCTTC. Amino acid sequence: CASSPPGYNEQFF.